Listed below are T cell receptor beta chains from one sample, sequenced in a study of molecular identifiers for immune sequencing clone quantification. A single record per CDR3 protein comes from TCRdb applying MiXCR to the PCR reads. The data contain 88,000 or so distinct CDR3 sequences, under 25% of them seen just once; the ten biggest clones take up roughly 1%. Sample: naive CD8+ T cells from blood, with Jurkat cell RNA spiked in. Receptors originate from a human donor in good health. Some libraries in this study had Jurkat cell RNA spiked in. CDR3s include the opening cysteine and the closing phenylalanine or tryptophan. D genes are given only for firm matches. Rows give clone size only sometimes, using once, few, many, or a class for an expanded clone.

d_call	j_call	clone_size	v_call	cdr3_nt	cdr3_aa
NA	TRBJ2-1	many	TRBV28	TGTGCCAGCAGTGCCTCGGAGGGCTCCTACAATGAGCAGTTCTTC	CASSASEGSYNEQFF
TRBD1	TRBJ1-6	NA	TRBV7-6	TGTGCCAGCAGCCCGATGCAGGGGGCAGGGTCACCCATCCACTTT	CASSPMQGAGSPIHF
TRBD1	TRBJ2-7	NA	TRBV7-9	TGTGCCAGCAGCCCGAAGGACAGGGAGTATGAACAGTGCTTC	CASSPKDREYEQCF
TRBD1	TRBJ1-3	few	TRBV7-6	TGTGCCAGCAGCTTAGGGAGACAGGGTTCCTCTGGAAACACCATATATTTT	CASSLGRQGSSGNTIYF
NA	TRBJ2-3	many	TRBV12-3/TRBV12-4	TGTGCCAGCAGTTTGTCAGGGGGCACAGATACGCAGTATTTT	CASSLSGGTDTQYF
NA	TRBJ2-7	NA	TRBV11-2	TGTGCCAGCACCCTGGACGGGACGTACTACAAGCAGTACTTC	CASTLDGTYYKQYF
NA	TRBJ2-3	many	TRBV7-8	TGTGCCAGCAGCTCAACGGATCGTATCGGGGCCACAGATACGCAGTATTTT	CASSSTDRIGATDTQYF
NA	TRBJ1-6	many	TRBV12-3/TRBV12-4	TGTGCCAGCAGTTTTGCGGGCTCTGGTTCACCCCTCCACTTT	CASSFAGSGSPLHF
NA	TRBJ2-7	many	TRBV13	TGTGCCAGCAGCCTCGGAGGGACCGCGTACGAGCAGTACTTC	CASSLGGTAYEQYF
TRBD1	TRBJ1-2	NA	TRBV4-1	TGCGCCAGCAGCCCCCAAAGCCTGGACAGGGGCCTTCATTATGGCTACACCTTC	CASSPQSLDRGLHYGYTF